This T cell receptor (beta chain) was identified during a study of T cells in women clearing cervical HPV infection (dated by TCRdb to the late 2010s). In the study overall: The cases were roughly 23 women with histologically confirmed HPV16-related CIN3 or worse, and 2 of those women had invasive cancers. Controls were 25 to 30 women whose single incident HPV16 infection cleared within 12 months without precancer or cancer developing. Blood from cases was drawn at the visit where the lesion was first identified, while blood from controls was drawn once the infection was no longer detected. For cases, a median interval of approximately 140 days, with an interquartile range of 90 to 200 days, was observed between lesion detection and blood sampling. Because only a few women had HLA typing data, the possibility that HLA type acted as a confounder could not be ruled out. This exploratory proof-of-principle case-control study, nested within the Guanacaste HPV Natural History Study in Costa Rica, compared TCR repertoires among women with different cervical HPV16 outcomes. Cases and controls were matched on year of sample collection and on age within five years. A median age of 34 years was observed in cases versus 38 to 40 in controls, and no significant differences in baseline characteristics were found. In the parent cohort, roughly 10,000 women aged 18 or older were enrolled in Guanacaste, Costa Rica, during about 1993 to 1994 and were followed for over six years. Five blinded duplicates per group were added as quality controls, so that 60 or so samples were obtained: approximately 50 participants and around 10 replicates.

Study-wide findings and limitations: Cases had lower TRBV6-7 relative abundance than controls (about 0.1% versus 0.15%; Bonferroni P = 0.0008). T-cell numbers per sample were unknown, so richness differences could reflect varying T-cell content rather than repertoire biology. Significantly higher TCR repertoire richness was observed in CIN3+ cases than in controls across sequencing depths, whereas no difference in evenness was found. The cross-sectional design could not show whether associations preceded infection or resulted from it; effector/memory subsets and HPV-specific T cells were not isolated. Cases were distinguished from controls with an estimated AUC of approximately 0.8 by random forest classifiers combining richness and V gene abundances.

TCR beta CDR3 regions were amplified by multiplex PCR using the immunoSEQ assay from an average of around 1,200 ng genomic DNA per sample. To correct primer bias, the assay used a complete synthetic TCR repertoire to set an amplification baseline. The amplicons were sequenced using the Illumina platform. As for the original processing: Sequences were error-corrected by clustering with frequency ratios and a modified nearest-neighbor algorithm, then analyzed in the immunoSEQ Analyzer with IMGT gene definitions. At each rarefaction depth, TCR richness and evenness were averaged across 20 rarefaction repeats, and any sample with fewer sequences than the depth was left out. Relative abundances of V, D and J genes were compared between groups using Wilcoxon rank sum tests, with FDR correction applied. An intraclass correlation of roughly 95% for TCR richness and an average of roughly 83% across 65 to 80 gene segments were obtained from the blinded duplicates. TCRdb mirrors the immuneACCESS table, restricted to in-frame sequences. Some clones are absent from its copies; in checked studies, under half trace to an unresolved V gene, and the reason for the others is unknown. Clonal size and the V and J genes are those of that table, whereas D and trimming came from the DNA. The sample table includes tens of thousands of clones. The ten largest clones capture roughly 16% of the sample.

Every participant had a single incident cervical HPV16 infection, and women with prevalent HPV16 infections were excluded. Cervical HPV DNA was detected with MY09/MY11 PCR, and genotyping was done by dot-blot hybridization. Less than 19 mL of heparinized blood was centrifuged, after which the buffy coat was aliquoted, frozen at -30 degrees C, and then stored at -80 degrees C. QIAGEN kits were used to extract genomic DNA from the buffy coat specimens. Cut back by 10 bases and 3 bases, the V and J ends lie 18 bases apart. CDR3 length: 14 amino acids, cysteine to phenylalanine. Shown are 33 bases from within the CDR3, in frame from base 1. The germline V gene gives CDR1 as MRHNA and CDR2 as SNTAGT. As regards this clone: The antigen this receptor binds is unknown. Coverage ceases 3 residues before the CDR3 finishes, and the germline J gene fills in the end.

This chain joins TRBV6-4 to TRBJ1-1, with a tentative D gene TRBD1 over 5 matching bases. The sequence derives from a woman aged 18-70 years with a cervical HPV16 infection that either progressed to CIN3+ or cleared (not recorded which). The sample taken for sequencing was blood buffy coat. CDR3 DNA, as far as it was read: TGTGCCAACAGGCAACAGTGGGACTACACTGAA. Its protein product is CANRQQWDYTE. In full, the CDR3 reads CANRQQWDYTEAFF.